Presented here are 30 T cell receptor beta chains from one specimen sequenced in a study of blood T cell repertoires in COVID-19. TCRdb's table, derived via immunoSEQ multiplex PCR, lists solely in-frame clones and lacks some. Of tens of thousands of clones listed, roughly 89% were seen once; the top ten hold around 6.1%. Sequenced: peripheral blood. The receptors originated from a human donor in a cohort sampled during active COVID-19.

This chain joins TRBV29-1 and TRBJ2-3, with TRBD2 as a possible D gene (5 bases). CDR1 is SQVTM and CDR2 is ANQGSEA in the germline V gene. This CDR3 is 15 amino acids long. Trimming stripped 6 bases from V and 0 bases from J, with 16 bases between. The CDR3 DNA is TGCAGCGTCACTCGAGGGTCATCTAGCACAGATACGCAGTATTTT. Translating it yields CSVTRGSSSTDTQYF.

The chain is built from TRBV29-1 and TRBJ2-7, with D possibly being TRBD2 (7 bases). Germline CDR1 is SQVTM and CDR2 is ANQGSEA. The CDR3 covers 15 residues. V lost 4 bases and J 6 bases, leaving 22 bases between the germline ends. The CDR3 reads CSVAGPRVGGVEQYF. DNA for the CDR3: TGCAGCGTTGCGGGCCCTCGGGTAGGGGGGGTCGAGCAGTACTTC.

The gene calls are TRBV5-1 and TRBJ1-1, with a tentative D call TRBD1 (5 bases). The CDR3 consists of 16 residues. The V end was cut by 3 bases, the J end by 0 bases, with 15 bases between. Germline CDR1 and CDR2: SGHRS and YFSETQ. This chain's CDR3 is CASSSPGGLLNTEAFF. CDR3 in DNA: TGCGCCAGCAGCTCACCCGGGGGACTGCTGAACACTGAAGCTTTCTTT. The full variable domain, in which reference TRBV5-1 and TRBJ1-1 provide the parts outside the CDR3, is KAGVTQTPRYLIKTRGQQVTLSCSPISGHRSVSWYQQTPGQGLQFLFEYFSETQRNKGNFPGRFSGRQFSNSRSEMNVSTLELGDSALYLCASSSPGGLLNTEAFFGQGTRLTVV.

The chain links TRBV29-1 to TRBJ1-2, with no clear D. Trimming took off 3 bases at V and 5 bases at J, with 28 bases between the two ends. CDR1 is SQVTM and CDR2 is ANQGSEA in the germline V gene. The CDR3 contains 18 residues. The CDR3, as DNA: TGCAGCGTTGATGGGCAGCTCGGCCTCTCGGGGTTTGTTTATGGCTACACCTTC. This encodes CSVDGQLGLSGFVYGYTF.

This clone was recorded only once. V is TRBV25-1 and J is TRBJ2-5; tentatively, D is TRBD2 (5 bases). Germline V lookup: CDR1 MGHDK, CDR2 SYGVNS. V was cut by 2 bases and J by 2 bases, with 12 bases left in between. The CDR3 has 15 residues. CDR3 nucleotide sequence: TGTGCCAGCAGTGAACCCCGAGGGTGGCAAGAGACCCAGTACTTC. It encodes CASSEPRGWQETQYF.

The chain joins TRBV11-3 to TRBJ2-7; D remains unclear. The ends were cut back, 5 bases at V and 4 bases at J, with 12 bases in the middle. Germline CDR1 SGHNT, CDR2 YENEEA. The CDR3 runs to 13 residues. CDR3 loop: CASSPRAGYEQYF. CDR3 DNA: TGTGCCAGCAGCCCCCGCGCAGGTTACGAGCAGTACTTC.

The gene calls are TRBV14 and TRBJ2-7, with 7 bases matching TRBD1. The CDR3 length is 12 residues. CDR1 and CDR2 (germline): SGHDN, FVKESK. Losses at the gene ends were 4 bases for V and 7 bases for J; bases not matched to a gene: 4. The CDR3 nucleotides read TGTGCCAGCAGCCGGGGACAGCGGGAGCAGTACTTC. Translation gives CASSRGQREQYF.

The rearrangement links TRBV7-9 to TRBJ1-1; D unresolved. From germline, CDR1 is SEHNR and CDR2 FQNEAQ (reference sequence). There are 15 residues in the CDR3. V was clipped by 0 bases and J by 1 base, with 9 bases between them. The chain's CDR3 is CASSLAAGKNTEAFF. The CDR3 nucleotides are TGTGCCAGCAGCTTAGCAGCAGGAAAGAACACTGAAGCTTTCTTT.

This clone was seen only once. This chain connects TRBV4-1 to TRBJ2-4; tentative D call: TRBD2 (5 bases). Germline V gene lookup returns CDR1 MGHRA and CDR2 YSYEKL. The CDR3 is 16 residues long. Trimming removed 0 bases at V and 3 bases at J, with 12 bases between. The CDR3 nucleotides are TGCGCCAGCAGCCAAGAAAGCCTTCGGGGCAAAAACATTCAGTACTTC. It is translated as CASSQESLRGKNIQYF.

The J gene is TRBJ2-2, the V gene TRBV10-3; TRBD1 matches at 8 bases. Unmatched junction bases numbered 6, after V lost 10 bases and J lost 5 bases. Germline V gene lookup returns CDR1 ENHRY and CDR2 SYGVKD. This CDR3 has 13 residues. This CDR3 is CATGQGGTGELFF. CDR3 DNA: TGTGCCACCGGACAGGGTGGGACCGGGGAGCTGTTTTTT.

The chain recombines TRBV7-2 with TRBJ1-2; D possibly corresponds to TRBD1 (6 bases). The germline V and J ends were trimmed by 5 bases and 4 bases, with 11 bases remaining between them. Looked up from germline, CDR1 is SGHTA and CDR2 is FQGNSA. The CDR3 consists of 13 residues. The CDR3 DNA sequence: TGTGCCAGCAGCCCGGACAGACCCTATGGCTACACCTTC. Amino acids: CASSPDRPYGYTF.

The CDR3 is CATSHPSTSGRGEQFF. The CDR3, as DNA: TGTGCCACCAGCCACCCCTCCACTAGCGGGAGGGGGGAGCAGTTCTTC. The chain employs TRBV15 and TRBJ2-1; 13 bases are a match to TRBD2. The CDR3 is 16 residues long. V lost 5 bases, J lost 10 bases, and 11 bases stayed unmatched. CDR1 and CDR2 from the germline V gene are LNHNV and YYDKDF (reference sequence). Supplemented by reference TRBV15 and TRBJ2-1, the full variable domain reads DAMVIQNPRYQVTQFGKPVTLSCSQTLNHNVMYWYQQKSSQAPKLLFHYYDKDFNNEADTPDNFQSRRPNTSFCFLDIRSPGLGDTAMYLCATSHPSTSGRGEQFFGPGTRLTVL.

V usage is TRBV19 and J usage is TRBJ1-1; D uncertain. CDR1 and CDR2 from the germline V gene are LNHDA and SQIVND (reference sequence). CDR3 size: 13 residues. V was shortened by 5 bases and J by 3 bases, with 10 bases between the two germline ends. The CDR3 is CASSLRRDTEAFF. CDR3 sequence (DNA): TGTGCCAGTAGTTTGAGGCGCGACACTGAAGCTTTCTTT.

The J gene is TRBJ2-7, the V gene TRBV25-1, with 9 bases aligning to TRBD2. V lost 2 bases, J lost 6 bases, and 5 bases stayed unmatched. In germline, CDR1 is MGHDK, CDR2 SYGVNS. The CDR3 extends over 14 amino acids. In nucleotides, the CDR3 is TGTGCCAGCAGTGAAGGGCGGGAGGGCATCGAGCAGTACTTC. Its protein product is CASSEGREGIEQYF.

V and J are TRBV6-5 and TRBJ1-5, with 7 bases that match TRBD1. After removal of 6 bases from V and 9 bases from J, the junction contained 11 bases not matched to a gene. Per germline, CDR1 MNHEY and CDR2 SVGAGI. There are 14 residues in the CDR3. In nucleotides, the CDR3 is TGTGCCAGCAGGACCGACAGGGCGATCGGGCCCCAGCATTTT. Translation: CASRTDRAIGPQHF.

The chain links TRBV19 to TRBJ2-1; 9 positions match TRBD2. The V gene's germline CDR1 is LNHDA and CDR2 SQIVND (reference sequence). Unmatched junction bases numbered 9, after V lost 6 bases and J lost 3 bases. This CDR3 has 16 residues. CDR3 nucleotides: TGTGCCAGTAGAGGGAGCGGGAGGATTAACTACAATGAGCAGTTCTTC. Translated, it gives CASRGSGRINYNEQFF.

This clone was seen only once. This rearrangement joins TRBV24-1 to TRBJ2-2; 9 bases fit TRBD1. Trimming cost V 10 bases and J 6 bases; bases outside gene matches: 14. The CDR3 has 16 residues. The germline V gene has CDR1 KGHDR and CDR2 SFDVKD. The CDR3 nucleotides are TGTGCCACAATGGGGGGACAGGGAAAGGGTCCCGGGGAGCTGTTTTTT. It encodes CATMGGQGKGPGELFF.

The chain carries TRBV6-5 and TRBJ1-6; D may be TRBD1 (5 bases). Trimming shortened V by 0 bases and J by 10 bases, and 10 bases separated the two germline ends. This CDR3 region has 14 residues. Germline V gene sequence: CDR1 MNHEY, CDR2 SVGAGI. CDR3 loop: CASSYSIGGSPLHF. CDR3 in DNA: TGTGCCAGCAGTTACTCGATCGGGGGGTCACCCCTCCACTTT.

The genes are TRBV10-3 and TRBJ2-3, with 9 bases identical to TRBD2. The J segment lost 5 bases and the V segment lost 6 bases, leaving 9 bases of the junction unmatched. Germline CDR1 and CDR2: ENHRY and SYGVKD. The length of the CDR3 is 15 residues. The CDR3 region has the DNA TGTGCCATCAGCGCGGCGGGAGGGCCAGGAGATACGCAGTATTTT. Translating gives CAISAAGGPGDTQYF.

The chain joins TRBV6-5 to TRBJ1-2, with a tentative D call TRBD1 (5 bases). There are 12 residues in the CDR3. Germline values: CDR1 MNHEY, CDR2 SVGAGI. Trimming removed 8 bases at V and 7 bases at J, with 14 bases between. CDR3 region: CASGAERGGYTF. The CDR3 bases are TGTGCCAGCGGGGCAGAAAGGGGTGGCTACACCTTC.

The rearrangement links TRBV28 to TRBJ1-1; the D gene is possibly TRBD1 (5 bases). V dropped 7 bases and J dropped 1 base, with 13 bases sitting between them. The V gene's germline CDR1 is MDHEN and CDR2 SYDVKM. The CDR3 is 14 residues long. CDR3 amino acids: CASTLRGGNTEAFF. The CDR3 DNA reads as TGTGCCAGCACCCTACGGGGGGGGAACACTGAAGCTTTCTTT. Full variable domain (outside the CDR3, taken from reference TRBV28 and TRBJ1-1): DVKVTQSSRYLVKRTGEKVFLECVQDMDHENMFWYRQDPGLGLRLIYFSYDVKMKEKGDIPEGYSVSREKKERFSLILESASTNQTSMYLCASTLRGGNTEAFFGQGTRLTVV.

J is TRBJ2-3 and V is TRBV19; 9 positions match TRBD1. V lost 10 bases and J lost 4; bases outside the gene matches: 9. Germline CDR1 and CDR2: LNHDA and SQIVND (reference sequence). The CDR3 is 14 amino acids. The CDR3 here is CATRDRGRADTQYF. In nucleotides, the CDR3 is TGTGCCACCAGAGACAGGGGGAGGGCAGATACGCAGTATTTT.

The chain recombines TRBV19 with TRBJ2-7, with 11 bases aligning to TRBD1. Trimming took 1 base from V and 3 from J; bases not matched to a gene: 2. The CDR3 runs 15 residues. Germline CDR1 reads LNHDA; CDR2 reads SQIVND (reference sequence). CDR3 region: CASSIGGQGVYEQYF. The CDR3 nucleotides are TGTGCCAGTAGTATAGGGGGACAGGGGGTCTACGAGCAGTACTTC.

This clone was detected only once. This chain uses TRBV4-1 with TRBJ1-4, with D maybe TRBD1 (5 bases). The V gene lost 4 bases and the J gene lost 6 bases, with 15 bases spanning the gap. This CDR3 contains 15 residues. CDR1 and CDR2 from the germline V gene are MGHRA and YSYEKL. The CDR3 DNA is TGCGCCAGCAGCCTATCAGCCTCGACAGATGAAAAACTGTTTTTT. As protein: CASSLSASTDEKLFF.

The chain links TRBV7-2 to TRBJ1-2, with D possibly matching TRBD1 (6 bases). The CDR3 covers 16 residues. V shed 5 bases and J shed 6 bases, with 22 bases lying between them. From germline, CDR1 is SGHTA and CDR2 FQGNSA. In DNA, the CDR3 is TGTGCCAGCAGCCCCCTAGCGGGAGGGGGAACCCATGGCTACACCTTC. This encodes CASSPLAGGGTHGYTF. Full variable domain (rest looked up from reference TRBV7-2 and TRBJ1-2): GAGVSQSPSNKVTEKGKDVELRCDPISGHTALYWYRQSLGQGLEFLIYFQGNSAPDKSGLPSDRFSAERTGGSVSTLTIQRTQQEDSAVYLCASSPLAGGGTHGYTFGSGTRLTVV.

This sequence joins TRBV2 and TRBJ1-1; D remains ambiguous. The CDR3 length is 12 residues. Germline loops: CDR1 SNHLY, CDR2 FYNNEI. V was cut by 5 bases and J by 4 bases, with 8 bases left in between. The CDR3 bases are TGTGCCAGCAGTAGGGCGGGCACTGAAGCTTTCTTT. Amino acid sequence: CASSRAGTEAFF.

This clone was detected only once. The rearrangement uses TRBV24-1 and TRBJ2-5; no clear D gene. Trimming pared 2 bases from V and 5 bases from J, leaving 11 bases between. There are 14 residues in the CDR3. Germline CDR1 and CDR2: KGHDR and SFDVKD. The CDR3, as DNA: TGTGCCACCAGTGATTCGCTGGTACTGGAGACCCAGTACTTC. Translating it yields CATSDSLVLETQYF.

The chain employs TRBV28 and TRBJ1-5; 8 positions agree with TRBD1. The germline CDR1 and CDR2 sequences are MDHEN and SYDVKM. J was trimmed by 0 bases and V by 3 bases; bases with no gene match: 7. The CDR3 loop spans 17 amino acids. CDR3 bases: TGTGCCAGCAGTTTGCTCAGGGGGCTTTCTAGCAATCAGCCCCAGCATTTT. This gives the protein CASSLLRGLSSNQPQHF.

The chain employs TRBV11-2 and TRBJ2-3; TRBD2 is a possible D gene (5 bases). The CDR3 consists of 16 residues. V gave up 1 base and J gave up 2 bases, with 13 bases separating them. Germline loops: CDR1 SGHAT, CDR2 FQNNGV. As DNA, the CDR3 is TGTGCCAGCAGCTTAGGCCCGGGGATCGCCACAGATACGCAGTATTTT. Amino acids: CASSLGPGIATDTQYF. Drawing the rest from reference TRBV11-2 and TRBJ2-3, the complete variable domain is EAGVAQSPRYKIIEKRQSVAFWCNPISGHATLYWYQQILGQGPKLLIQFQNNGVVDDSQLPKDRFSAERLKGVDSTLKIQPAKLEDSAVYLCASSLGPGIATDTQYFGPGTRLTVL.

CDR3 sequence (DNA): TGTGCCAGCAGCCAAGAATTGACTAGCGGGAGTCAGAATGAGCAGTTCTTC. Translating gives CASSQELTSGSQNEQFF. The rearrangement uses TRBV3-1 (or the pseudogene TRBV3-2) and TRBJ2-1, with 12 nucleotides matching TRBD2. CDR1 LGHDT and CDR2 YNNKEL come from the germline V gene (reference sequence). The CDR3 covers 17 residues. J gave up 7 bases and V 0 bases, and 7 bases lay outside the gene matches.